This TCR beta chain was retrieved from a study of T cells after yellow fever vaccination. A 5'RACE template-switching step, the method used to make TCR cDNA, added a universal primer site and UMIs. TCRdb analysed the 5' RACE reads with MiXCR anew, one entry per CDR3 protein. The data contain 500,000 to 650,000 distinct CDR3 sequences, about 17% of them seen just once; the ten biggest clones take up 15% to 20%. The CDR3 is 13 amino acids. Deletions cut 0 bases from V and 2 bases from J, with 6 bases between. CDR1 is SGHNT, CDR2 YYREEE, per germline (reference sequence). This material consisted of PBMCs, taken 5 days after the first yellow fever vaccination. V and J are TRBV5-4 and TRBJ2-7; the D is unclear. This TCR was sampled from a young man who received the YFV17D yellow fever vaccine. The CDR3 DNA reads TGTGCCAGCAGCTTGGCCAAGACCTACGAGCAGTACTTC. Its protein product is CASSLAKTYEQYF.